This TCR beta chain was obtained from a study of Ad26.COV2.S vaccination and SARS-CoV-2 variants. The treatment was: roughly 20 received Ad26.COV2.S at low or high dose, single or two shots; a few received placebo; per-sample allocation not given. Each sample was drawn 63 days after the first injection (of vaccine or placebo). The CDR3 runs 15 residues. Trimming removed 5 bases from V and 11 bases from J; junction bases left unmatched: 12. Germline lookup yields CDR1 SGHTA and CDR2 FQGNSA. Data came from immunoSEQ multiplex PCR; TCRdb stores just in-frame clones and leaves some out. The repertoire holds hundreds of thousands of clones, with 89% as singletons.

Specimen: peripheral blood, collected in a trial of Ad26.COV2.S vaccine versus placebo. The rearrangement uses TRBV7-2 and TRBJ2-3, with TRBD2 matching over 11 bases. The TCR sequence derives from a person aged 18-65 years who received the Ad26.COV2.S COVID-19 vaccine or a placebo. The CDR3 sequence: CASSPPGLAEGGQYF. DNA for the CDR3: TGTGCCAGCAGCCCCCCGGGACTAGCGGAGGGGGGGCAGTATTTT.